This T cell receptor (beta chain) was obtained from a study of cytomegalovirus exposure and HLA in healthy donors. Study-level information: Previous work identified 95 million to 140 million unique TCR beta sequences from around 200 million T cells. The Caucasian-associated ancestry cluster contained 81% of the roughly 370 genotyped donors.

Study-level results: Some V segments (TRBV6-2 and TRBV6-3 among them) were excluded as indistinguishable.

The PCR used 60 Vbeta and 13 Jbeta primers. Some clones are missing from TCRdb's copy, which holds only in-frame ones; the method was immunoSEQ multiplex PCR. The repertoire consists of more than 250,000 clones, with approximately 90% occurring once and the leading ten covering about 2%. Notes on this clone: Its antigen is unknown.

Germline CDR1 reads SNHLY; CDR2 reads FYNNEI. The CDR3 runs to 15 residues. The trim removed 6 bases at V and 1 base at J, leaving 5 bases unmatched. This chain connects TRBV2 to TRBJ2-1, with TRBD2 matching 8 bases. The sequence derives from a woman under 30 in good health and CMV-seronegative. Sequencing was done on a sample of PBMCs. The CDR3 DNA reads as TGTGCCAGCAGGGCCGGGGGGGCGTCCTACAATGAGCAGTTCTTC. This encodes CASRAGGASYNEQFF.